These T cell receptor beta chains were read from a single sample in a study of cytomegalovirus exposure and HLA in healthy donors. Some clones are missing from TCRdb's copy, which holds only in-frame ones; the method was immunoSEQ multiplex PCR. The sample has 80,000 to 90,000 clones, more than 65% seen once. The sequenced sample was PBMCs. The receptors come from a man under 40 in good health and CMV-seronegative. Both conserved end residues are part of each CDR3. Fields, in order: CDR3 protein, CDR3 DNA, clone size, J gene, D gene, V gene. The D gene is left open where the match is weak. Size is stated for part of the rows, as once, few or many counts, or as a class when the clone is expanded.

CDR3aa: CASSTYTDTQYF
CDR3nt: TGTGCCAGCAGCACCTATACAGATACGCAGTATTTT
abundance: -
j_gene: TRBJ2-3
d_gene: -
v_gene: TRBV7-2

CDR3aa: CASRTPGYGYTF
CDR3nt: TGTGCCAGCCGGACACCGGGCTATGGCTACACCTTC
abundance: -
j_gene: TRBJ1-2
d_gene: -
v_gene: TRBV25-1

CDR3aa: CASSEGPGQYSGNTIYF
CDR3nt: TGTGCCAGCAGCGAGGGTCCGGGACAGTACTCTGGAAACACCATATATTTT
abundance: -
j_gene: TRBJ1-3
d_gene: TRBD1
v_gene: TRBV5-8

CDR3aa: CASSLGGNYGYTF
CDR3nt: TGTGCCAGCAGTTTAGGAGGAAACTATGGCTACACCTTC
abundance: -
j_gene: TRBJ1-2
d_gene: -
v_gene: TRBV27

CDR3aa: CASSRGEGGSGANVLTF
CDR3nt: TGTGCCAGCAGTAGAGGAGAGGGTGGCTCTGGGGCCAACGTCCTGACTTTC
abundance: few
j_gene: TRBJ2-6
d_gene: -
v_gene: TRBV7-9

CDR3aa: CASSSGRGSYEQYF
CDR3nt: TGTGCCAGCAGTTCCGGCAGGGGAAGCTACGAGCAGTACTTC
abundance: few
j_gene: TRBJ2-7
d_gene: -
v_gene: TRBV6-5

CDR3aa: CSVGNQGGQYF
CDR3nt: TGCAGCGTTGGGAACCAGGGAGGCCAGTACTTC
abundance: -
j_gene: TRBJ2-5
d_gene: -
v_gene: TRBV29-1

CDR3aa: CSVGDRGGTEAFF
CDR3nt: TGCAGCGTGGGGGACAGGGGAGGCACTGAAGCTTTCTTT
abundance: -
j_gene: TRBJ1-1
d_gene: TRBD1
v_gene: TRBV29-1

CDR3aa: CASSLGQGIHEQYF
CDR3nt: TGTGCCAGCAGCCTGGGACAGGGGATACACGAGCAGTACTTC
abundance: -
j_gene: TRBJ2-7
d_gene: TRBD1
v_gene: TRBV7-9

CDR3aa: CASSLDRGVAEAFF
CDR3nt: TGTGCCAGCAGCCTAGACAGGGGGGTCGCTGAAGCTTTCTTT
abundance: -
j_gene: TRBJ1-1
d_gene: TRBD1
v_gene: TRBV7-8

CDR3aa: CASSEQGASNYGYTF
CDR3nt: TGTGCCAGCAGTGAACAAGGAGCCAGTAACTATGGCTACACCTTC
abundance: -
j_gene: TRBJ1-2
d_gene: -
v_gene: TRBV25-1

CDR3aa: CASSLSGGRANEQFF
CDR3nt: TGTGCCAGCAGCTTGTCGGGGGGCAGGGCCAATGAGCAGTTCTTC
abundance: once
j_gene: TRBJ2-1
d_gene: -
v_gene: TRBV5-6

CDR3aa: CASSRSIDRGKGSAFF
CDR3nt: TGTGCCAGCAGCCGATCCATCGACAGGGGAAAGGGATCAGCTTTCTTT
abundance: -
j_gene: TRBJ1-1
d_gene: TRBD1
v_gene: TRBV4-2

CDR3aa: CASSLDHSLNEQFF
CDR3nt: TGTGCCAGCAGCTTAGATCACAGTTTAAATGAGCAGTTCTTC
abundance: -
j_gene: TRBJ2-1
d_gene: -
v_gene: TRBV11-2

CDR3aa: CASSPPGQGRNTIYF
CDR3nt: TGTGCCAGCAGTCCTCCGGGACAGGGAAGAAACACCATATATTTT
abundance: -
j_gene: TRBJ1-3
d_gene: TRBD1
v_gene: TRBV6-1

CDR3aa: CASSSVNTEAFF
CDR3nt: TGTGCCAGCAGTTCCGTGAACACTGAAGCTTTCTTT
abundance: -
j_gene: TRBJ1-1
d_gene: -
v_gene: TRBV6-5

CDR3aa: CASSPLSGTPYEQYF
CDR3nt: TGTGCCAGCAGCCCCCTTTCGGGGACACCCTACGAGCAGTACTTC
abundance: -
j_gene: TRBJ2-7
d_gene: -
v_gene: TRBV7-6

CDR3aa: CASSLGEKDTEAFF
CDR3nt: TGCGCCAGCAGCTTAGGGGAAAAGGACACTGAAGCTTTCTTT
abundance: once
j_gene: TRBJ1-1
d_gene: -
v_gene: TRBV5-1

CDR3aa: CSVASGASDGNTIYF
CDR3nt: TGCAGCGTTGCAAGTGGAGCGTCTGATGGAAACACCATATATTTT
abundance: -
j_gene: TRBJ1-3
d_gene: -
v_gene: TRBV29-1

CDR3aa: CASSRDSEQYF
CDR3nt: TGTGCCAGCAGTCGGGACTCCGAGCAGTACTTC
abundance: -
j_gene: TRBJ2-7
d_gene: -
v_gene: TRBV6-6

CDR3aa: CASSTYSGQMLSGNTIYF
CDR3nt: TGTGCCAGCAGCACGTACTCGGGACAAATGCTCTCTGGAAACACCATATATTTT
abundance: -
j_gene: TRBJ1-3
d_gene: -
v_gene: TRBV5-8

CDR3aa: CAIRGLENTEAFF
CDR3nt: TGTGCCATCAGGGGGCTAGAGAACACTGAAGCTTTCTTT
abundance: once
j_gene: TRBJ1-1
d_gene: -
v_gene: TRBV10-3

CDR3aa: CASSFRGQENEKLFF
CDR3nt: TGTGCCAGCAGTTTCCGGGGACAGGAAAATGAAAAACTGTTTTTT
abundance: few
j_gene: TRBJ1-4
d_gene: TRBD1
v_gene: TRBV27

CDR3aa: CASSLATSSYEQYF
CDR3nt: TGCGCCAGCAGCTTGGCCACTAGCTCCTACGAGCAGTACTTC
abundance: -
j_gene: TRBJ2-7
d_gene: -
v_gene: TRBV5-1

CDR3aa: CASSLVSGGAHNEQFF
CDR3nt: TGTGCCAGCAGCTTAGTTAGCGGGGGGGCCCACAATGAGCAGTTCTTC
abundance: -
j_gene: TRBJ2-1
d_gene: TRBD2
v_gene: TRBV7-3

CDR3aa: CASSVGQAPNYGYTF
CDR3nt: TGCGCCAGCAGCGTGGGACAGGCACCTAACTATGGCTACACCTTC
abundance: -
j_gene: TRBJ1-2
d_gene: TRBD1
v_gene: TRBV5-1

CDR3aa: CASSVAAGDYEQYF
CDR3nt: TGTGCCAGCAGCGTAGCGGCAGGGGACTACGAGCAGTACTTC
abundance: -
j_gene: TRBJ2-7
d_gene: -
v_gene: TRBV9

CDR3aa: CASSPEVGVANQPQHF
CDR3nt: TGTGCCAGTAGTCCCGAGGTCGGGGTGGCCAATCAGCCCCAGCATTTT
abundance: once
j_gene: TRBJ1-5
d_gene: -
v_gene: TRBV19

CDR3aa: CASSVPLAGEDEQFF
CDR3nt: TGCGCCAGCAGCGTGCCACTAGCGGGGGAGGATGAGCAGTTCTTC
abundance: -
j_gene: TRBJ2-1
d_gene: TRBD2
v_gene: TRBV5-1

CDR3aa: CSVVRQGANYGYTF
CDR3nt: TGCAGCGTTGTCCGACAGGGAGCTAACTATGGCTACACCTTC
abundance: -
j_gene: TRBJ1-2
d_gene: TRBD1
v_gene: TRBV29-1

CDR3aa: CASSFKLAGGHNEQFF
CDR3nt: TGTGCCAGCAGCTTTAAACTAGCGGGGGGGCATAATGAGCAGTTCTTC
abundance: -
j_gene: TRBJ2-1
d_gene: TRBD2
v_gene: TRBV7-6

CDR3aa: CASSRGLRNQPQHF
CDR3nt: TGTGCCAGCAGCCGAGGACTTCGCAATCAGCCCCAGCATTTT
abundance: -
j_gene: TRBJ1-5
d_gene: -
v_gene: TRBV28

CDR3aa: CASSPGQGQPQHF
CDR3nt: TGTGCCAGCAGTCCCGGACAGGGGCAGCCCCAGCATTTT
abundance: -
j_gene: TRBJ1-5
d_gene: TRBD1
v_gene: TRBV27

CDR3aa: CASSPQGTTDTQYF
CDR3nt: TGTGCCAGCAGTCCGCAGGGGACCACAGATACGCAGTATTTT
abundance: few
j_gene: TRBJ2-3
d_gene: -
v_gene: TRBV6-5

CDR3aa: CASSLRDRVNEKLFF
CDR3nt: TGTGCCAGCAGCCTCAGGGATAGGGTTAATGAAAAACTGTTTTTT
abundance: -
j_gene: TRBJ1-4
d_gene: -
v_gene: TRBV13

CDR3aa: CASSIRQGYQPQHF
CDR3nt: TGTGCCAGTAGTATACGCCAGGGCTATCAGCCCCAGCATTTT
abundance: -
j_gene: TRBJ1-5
d_gene: -
v_gene: TRBV19

CDR3aa: CASSPGAGSEKLFF
CDR3nt: TGTGCCAGCTCACCGGGAGCTGGGTCCGAAAAACTGTTTTTT
abundance: -
j_gene: TRBJ1-4
d_gene: -
v_gene: TRBV18

CDR3aa: CASTGGTNKPYVQYF
CDR3nt: TGTGCCAGCACCGGGGGGACGAACAAACCCTACGTGCAGTACTTC
abundance: -
j_gene: TRBJ2-7
d_gene: TRBD2
v_gene: TRBV5-5

CDR3aa: CASSQELSRGGPFDNEQFF
CDR3nt: TGTGCCAGCAGCCAAGAGCTTTCGCGGGGAGGCCCTTTTGACAATGAGCAGTTCTTC
abundance: -
j_gene: TRBJ2-1
d_gene: -
v_gene: TRBV4-2

CDR3aa: CASSQSTADTQYF
CDR3nt: TGTGCCAGCAGCCAAAGCACCGCAGATACGCAGTATTTT
abundance: -
j_gene: TRBJ2-3
d_gene: -
v_gene: TRBV14

CDR3aa: CASGLGQSNTEAFF
CDR3nt: TGTGCTAGTGGTTTGGGACAGAGCAACACTGAAGCTTTCTTT
abundance: -
j_gene: TRBJ1-1
d_gene: -
v_gene: TRBV12-5

CDR3aa: CAWSAELGRFNYGYTF
CDR3nt: TGTGCCTGGAGTGCAGAGTTAGGGAGATTTAACTATGGCTACACCTTC
abundance: once
j_gene: TRBJ1-2
d_gene: -
v_gene: TRBV30

CDR3aa: CASSIMAGTSGAYEQYF
CDR3nt: TGTGCCAGTAGTATAATGGCCGGGACTAGCGGGGCCTACGAGCAGTACTTC
abundance: -
j_gene: TRBJ2-7
d_gene: TRBD2
v_gene: TRBV19

CDR3aa: CASSPRSSGETQYF
CDR3nt: TGTGCCAGCTCACCACGCTCTAGCGGAGAGACCCAGTACTTC
abundance: -
j_gene: TRBJ2-5
d_gene: TRBD2
v_gene: TRBV18

CDR3aa: CASSDGQGHTGELFF
CDR3nt: TGTGCCAGCAGTGACGGACAGGGGCACACCGGGGAGCTGTTTTTT
abundance: few
j_gene: TRBJ2-2
d_gene: TRBD1
v_gene: TRBV25-1

CDR3aa: CAWNELGVGTDTQYF
CDR3nt: TGTGCCTGGAATGAACTCGGGGTGGGGACAGATACGCAGTATTTT
abundance: few
j_gene: TRBJ2-3
d_gene: -
v_gene: TRBV30

CDR3aa: CASSISDSTEAFF
CDR3nt: TGTGCCAGTAGTATTTCCGACAGCACTGAAGCTTTCTTT
abundance: -
j_gene: TRBJ1-1
d_gene: -
v_gene: TRBV19

CDR3aa: CAGASGTGYEQYF
CDR3nt: TGTGCCGGAGCCTCCGGGACAGGCTACGAGCAGTACTTC
abundance: -
j_gene: TRBJ2-7
d_gene: TRBD1
v_gene: TRBV18

CDR3aa: CAWATGTGELFF
CDR3nt: TGTGCCTGGGCGACGGGGACCGGGGAGCTGTTTTTT
abundance: -
j_gene: TRBJ2-2
d_gene: -
v_gene: TRBV30

CDR3aa: CASSSPRTGFHEQYF
CDR3nt: TGTGCCAGCAGCTCCCCCCGGACAGGGTTCCACGAGCAGTACTTC
abundance: -
j_gene: TRBJ2-7
d_gene: TRBD1
v_gene: TRBV7-2

CDR3aa: CASGLDRGLPYEQYF
CDR3nt: TGTGCTAGTGGCCTCGACAGGGGGCTCCCCTACGAGCAGTACTTC
abundance: -
j_gene: TRBJ2-7
d_gene: TRBD1
v_gene: TRBV12-5

CDR3aa: CASSQDGGTYNEQFF
CDR3nt: TGCGCCAGCAGCCAAGACGGGGGGACCTACAATGAGCAGTTCTTC
abundance: -
j_gene: TRBJ2-1
d_gene: TRBD2
v_gene: TRBV5-1

CDR3aa: CASSSYEQYF
CDR3nt: TGTGCCAGCAGTTCGTACGAGCAGTACTTC
abundance: -
j_gene: TRBJ2-7
d_gene: -
v_gene: TRBV2

CDR3aa: CASSPAQGTGNTIYF
CDR3nt: TGTGCCAGCTCACCGGCGCAGGGAACTGGAAACACCATATATTTT
abundance: -
j_gene: TRBJ1-3
d_gene: -
v_gene: TRBV18